The next 5 T cell receptor beta chains were all read from a single sample in a study of blood T cell repertoires in COVID-19. Some clones are missing from TCRdb's copy, which holds only in-frame ones; the method was immunoSEQ multiplex PCR. There are approximately 330,000 clones in the sample; roughly 86% occur only once, and approximately 9.9% lies in the top ten. Sequencing was carried out using peripheral blood. The receptors here all came from a man aged 25 to 40 with COVID-19, enrolled during active disease.

This chain joins TRBV7-9 and TRBJ2-2, with TRBD2 matching over 8 bases. In germline, CDR1 is SEHNR, CDR2 FQNEAQ (reference sequence). The J segment lost 5 bases and the V segment lost 4 bases, leaving 12 bases of the junction unmatched. The CDR3 spans 17 residues. The CDR3 sequence is CASSSISGRSWTGELFF. The CDR3 DNA is TGTGCCAGCAGCTCGATCAGCGGGAGATCATGGACCGGGGAGCTGTTTTTT. Using reference TRBV7-9 and TRBJ2-2 for the parts outside the CDR3, the full variable domain is DTGVSQNPRHKITKRGQNVTFRCDPISEHNRLYWYRQTLGQGPEFLTYFQNEAQLEKSRLLSDRFSAERPKGSFSTLEIQRTEQGDSAMYLCASSSISGRSWTGELFFGEGSRLTVL.

This chain links TRBV12-5 with TRBJ2-1; 10 bases fit TRBD1. The CDR3 has 16 amino acids. CDR1 is LGHNT, CDR2 FRNRAP, per germline. Trimming took 1 base from V and 4 from J; bases not matched to a gene: 4. The CDR3 DNA sequence: TGTGCTAGTGGTTTGGCCCCGGGACAGGGGTACAATGAGCAGTTCTTC. It specifies CASGLAPGQGYNEQFF.

The rearrangement links TRBV5-1 to TRBJ2-2; TRBD1 matches at 10 bases. This CDR3 region has 14 residues. Losses at the gene ends were 7 bases for V and 0 bases for J; bases not matched to a gene: 0. Looked up from germline, CDR1 is SGHRS and CDR2 is YFSETQ. The CDR3 spells CASGQGANTGELFF. The CDR3 DNA is TGCGCCAGCGGACAGGGGGCGAACACCGGGGAGCTGTTTTTT. Full variable domain (outside the CDR3, taken from reference TRBV5-1 and TRBJ2-2): KAGVTQTPRYLIKTRGQQVTLSCSPISGHRSVSWYQQTPGQGLQFLFEYFSETQRNKGNFPGRFSGRQFSNSRSEMNVSTLELGDSALYLCASGQGANTGELFFGEGSRLTVL.

This chain joins TRBV7-6 and TRBJ2-3, with 11 bases identical to TRBD2. The CDR3 is made up of 15 amino acids. V shed 1 base, J shed 5 bases, and the junction held 2 bases outside the gene matches. Germline loops: CDR1 SGHVS, CDR2 FNYEAQ. CDR3 in amino acids: CASSLVGTSGDTQYF. Written as DNA, the CDR3 is TGTGCCAGCAGCTTAGTGGGGACTAGCGGAGATACGCAGTATTTT.

The table lists this clone with a count of one. The chain employs TRBV29-1 and TRBJ2-7; tentatively, D is TRBD2 (6 bases). V lost 4 bases and J lost 0, with 16 bases in between. CDR3 length: 15 amino acids. Germline V lookup: CDR1 SQVTM, CDR2 ANQGSEA. This chain's CDR3 is CSVADQLANSYEQYF. DNA of the CDR3: TGCAGCGTTGCTGACCAACTAGCAAACTCCTACGAGCAGTACTTC.